Following are 27 T cell receptor beta chains from one sample sequenced in a study of T cells in Graves' hyperthyroidism and ophthalmopathy. There were TCR beta CDR3 regions amplified from RNA transcripts. Primed by the HTBI set, a first-round RT-PCR was run on the TCR CDR3. TCRdb reprocessed the multiplex PCR reads with MiXCR, giving one entry per CDR3 protein. The sample carries about 250,000 distinct CDR3 sequences, roughly 20% recorded once. Sequenced material: blood. Every receptor here comes from a man aged 25 to 45 with Graves' ophthalmopathy.

There are many counts of this clonotype. V and J are TRBV28 and TRBJ2-7; no reliable D call. Trimming removed 3 bases at V and 4 bases at J, with 7 bases between. Germline assignment: CDR1 MDHEN and CDR2 SYDVKM. This CDR3 comprises 12 residues. CDR3 in amino acids: CASSFRLYEQYF. The CDR3 DNA reads TGTGCCAGCAGTTTTAGACTGTACGAGCAGTACTTC.

In this sample, this clonotype turned up many times. The chain recombines TRBV30 with TRBJ2-1; D gene ambiguous. The CDR3 contains 14 residues. Trimming took off 1 base at V and 2 bases at J, with 9 bases between the two ends. Germline V lookup: CDR1 GTSNPN, CDR2 SVGIG (reference sequence). The CDR3 nucleotides read TGTGCCTGGAGTGAGTCAGGACCCTACAATGAGCAGTTCTTC. It yields the protein CAWSESGPYNEQFF.

V gene TRBV20-1 combines with J gene TRBJ2-5; 10 bases line up with TRBD2. The CDR3 sequence is 14 residues long. J was trimmed by 4 bases and V by 8 bases; bases with no gene match: 10. CDR1 DFQATT and CDR2 SNEGSKA come from the germline V gene (reference sequence). The CDR3 sequence: CSYRELAGPETQYF. The CDR3 nucleotides read TGCAGTTATAGGGAACTAGCGGGGCCAGAGACCCAGTACTTC.

The J gene is TRBJ2-2, the V gene TRBV9; no clear D. V was cut by 1 base and J by 3 bases, with 10 bases left in between. Germline CDR1 is SGDLS and CDR2 is YYNGEE. The CDR3 length is 15 residues. The CDR3 DNA reads as TGTGCCAGCAGCGTATCCCCTACGGACACCGGGGAGCTGTTTTTT. Translating gives CASSVSPTDTGELFF.

This chain connects TRBV28 to TRBJ2-2, with 7 bases that match TRBD1. The CDR3 sequence is 17 residues long. CDR1 and CDR2 from the germline V gene are MDHEN and SYDVKM. V shed 4 bases, J shed 3 bases, and the junction held 11 bases outside the gene matches. The CDR3 here is CASSSVEGAMDTGELFF. The CDR3, as DNA: TGTGCCAGCAGTTCGGTCGAGGGGGCCATGGACACCGGGGAGCTGTTTTTT.

The chain combines TRBV9 with TRBJ1-2; 10 bases match TRBD1. Germline CDR1 SGDLS, CDR2 YYNGEE. J was trimmed by 5 bases and V by 3 bases; bases with no gene match: 7. The CDR3 extends over 15 amino acids. The CDR3 DNA follows: TGTGCCAGCAGCGGACAGGGGGCCCTCTGGTATGGCTACACCTTC. This gives the protein CASSGQGALWYGYTF. Combining the CDR3 with reference TRBV9 and TRBJ1-2 gives the whole variable domain DSGVTQTPKHLITATGQRVTLRCSPRSGDLSVYWYQQSLDQGLQFLIQYYNGEERAKGNILERFSAQQFPDLHSELNLSSLELGDSALYFCASSGQGALWYGYTFGSGTRLTVV.

This clonotype was seen a handful of times. The V and J genes are TRBV3-1 and TRBJ2-2; the match to TRBD2 covers 9 bases. There are 16 residues in the CDR3. CDR1 is LGHDT, CDR2 YNNKEL, per germline (reference sequence). With V trimmed by 7 bases and J by 7 bases, 13 bases remained unmatched. This CDR3 reads CASTLGVGGRVGELFF. The CDR3 DNA reads TGTGCCAGCACCCTCGGGGTAGGCGGGAGGGTCGGGGAGCTGTTTTTT.

The sample holds a few counts of this clonotype. The chain combines TRBV6-6 with TRBJ1-1; D gene unclear. V gave up 2 bases and J gave up 1 base, with 8 bases separating them. CDR3 length equals 14 residues. Germline assignment: CDR1 MNHNY and CDR2 SVGAGI (reference sequence). The CDR3, as DNA: TGTGCCAGCAGTTACAATAGGGAGAACACTGAAGCTTTCTTT. Encoded protein: CASSYNRENTEAFF.

The chain has TRBV13 and TRBJ2-1; TRBD1 agrees at 8 bases. CDR3 length equals 16 residues. V lost 3 bases to trimming and J lost 3 bases; unmatched junction nucleotides: 7. Germline V gives CDR1 PRHDT, CDR2 FYEKMQ (reference sequence). In nucleotides, the CDR3 is TGTGCCAGCAGCTTCAGGGGGCAGGAAGACTACAATGAGCAGTTCTTC. Translation gives CASSFRGQEDYNEQFF.

The V call is TRBV25-1, the J call TRBJ2-3; 7 nucleotides match TRBD2. J gave up 1 base and V 5 bases, and 3 bases lay outside the gene matches. CDR3 length: 14 residues. Germline V CDR1 and CDR2: MGHDK, SYGVNS. CDR3 in DNA: TGTGCCAGCAGTAAACTAGCGCGCACAGATACGCAGTATTTT. Translation gives CASSKLARTDTQYF.

Ten or more counts support this clonotype. This may stem from a read error, because a much larger clone lies one nucleotide away. The chain couples TRBV3-1 to TRBJ1-1; D is possibly TRBD1 (5 bases). Per the germline V gene, CDR1 is LGHDT and CDR2 is YNNKEL (reference sequence). Between the trimmed V and J ends, which lost 1 base and 3 bases, there was a span of 6 bases. The CDR3 is 13 residues long. The CDR3 DNA reads TGTGCCAGCAGCCAAGGGGGGGACACTGAAGCTTTCTTT. It yields the protein CASSQGGDTEAFF.

This clonotype was counted a few times. The chain uses TRBV12-3 or TRBV12-4 and TRBJ2-1; tentatively, D is TRBD2 (7 bases). The CDR3 spans 21 residues. Trimming removed 4 bases at V and 5 bases at J, with 33 bases between. The DNA of the CDR3 is TGTGCCAGCAGTTACCTATTTTTCGAGCGGGACAAGGAGGAGGGAAACAATGAGCAGTTCTTC. Protein: CASSYLFFERDKEEGNNEQFF.

This clonotype was counted only a few times. The chain uses TRBV19 and TRBJ1-4, with a possible D match to TRBD1 (5 bases). V shed 5 bases and J shed 0 bases, with 10 bases lying between them. The length of the CDR3 is 15 residues. The germline V gene has CDR1 LNHDA and CDR2 SQIVND (reference sequence). Here the CDR3 reads CASSPGHTTNEKLFF. CDR3 DNA: TGTGCCAGTAGTCCTGGACACACAACTAATGAAAAACTGTTTTTT.

This chain connects TRBV3-1 to TRBJ2-2, with 7 bases aligning to TRBD2. Trimming cost V 4 bases and J 4 bases; bases outside gene matches: 6. The CDR3 loop spans 15 amino acids. CDR1 and CDR2 from the germline V gene are LGHDT and YNNKEL (reference sequence). CDR3 protein: CASSRSGGSTGELFF. CDR3 coding DNA: TGTGCCAGCAGCCGCTCGGGCGGGAGCACCGGGGAGCTGTTTTTT.

This clonotype was counted ten times or more. V gene TRBV3-1 combines with J gene TRBJ2-5; the match to TRBD2 covers 7 bases. This CDR3 spans 15 amino acids. Germline lookup yields CDR1 LGHDT and CDR2 YNNKEL (reference sequence). V dropped 4 bases and J dropped 3; count of bases not matched to a gene: 8. The CDR3 sequence is CASSPRERNEETQYF. The CDR3 DNA follows: TGTGCCAGCAGCCCGCGGGAGCGAAACGAAGAGACCCAGTACTTC.

This clonotype was picked up many times. This chain connects TRBV7-3 to TRBJ2-3; D unresolved. The CDR3 extends over 15 amino acids. Germline CDR1 is SGHTA and CDR2 is FQGTGA. Trimming stripped 1 base from V and 1 base from J, with 9 bases between. In DNA form, the CDR3 reads TGTGCCAGCAGCTTAAGTGGGGTTGGCACAGATACGCAGTATTTT. Its translation: CASSLSGVGTDTQYF.

The sample holds many counts of this clonotype. This chain uses TRBV18 with TRBJ2-7; tentatively, D is TRBD1 (7 bases). Looked up from germline, CDR1 is KGHSH and CDR2 is LQKENI. The CDR3 length is 14 residues. The V gene lost 5 bases and the J gene lost 6 bases, with 17 bases spanning the gap. CDR3 residues: CASSSQGGYGEQYF. CDR3 bases: TGTGCCAGCTCATCGCAGGGGGGATATGGCGAGCAGTACTTC.

This clonotype was detected many times. The chain is built from TRBV30 and TRBJ1-1; 7 bases align to TRBD1. Germline V gene data show CDR1 as GTSNPN and CDR2 as SVGIG (reference sequence). V dropped 3 bases and J dropped 7; count of bases not matched to a gene: 8. CDR3 length: 13 residues. As DNA, the CDR3 is TGTGCCTGGAGCCTCAGACGGGACAGTGAAGCTTTCTTT. Its protein is CAWSLRRDSEAFF.

The gene calls are TRBV12-3 or TRBV12-4 and TRBJ1-6; 11 bases align to TRBD1. This CDR3 spans 14 amino acids. V was clipped by 3 bases and J by 9 bases; unmatched bases: 1. The CDR3 DNA follows: TGTGCCAGCAGTTTGGACAGGGGGCCTTCACCCCTCCACTTT. It encodes CASSLDRGPSPLHF.

This clonotype has ten or more counts. The chain couples TRBV3-1 to TRBJ2-2; D is perhaps TRBD2 (6 bases). The ends were cut back, 5 bases at V and 6 bases at J, with 19 bases in the middle. This CDR3 is 16 amino acids long. Germline lookup yields CDR1 LGHDT and CDR2 YNNKEL (reference sequence). The CDR3 DNA sequence: TGTGCCAGCAGCTCTCCGGGACTCAGCGGTTCCGGGGAGCTGTTTTTT. Its translation is CASSSPGLSGSGELFF. Together with reference TRBV3-1 and TRBJ2-2, the CDR3 gives the full variable domain: DTAVSQTPKYLVTQMGNDKSIKCEQNLGHDTMYWYKQDSKKFLKIMFSYNNKELIINETVPNRFSPKSPDKAHLNLHINSLELGDSAVYFCASSSPGLSGSGELFFGEGSRLTVL.

The genes are TRBV25-1 and TRBJ2-3; perhaps TRBD1 as D (6 bases). The CDR3 runs to 12 residues. Germline assignment: CDR1 MGHDK and CDR2 SYGVNS. V was cut by 2 bases and J by 11 bases, with 11 bases left in between. The CDR3 sequence: CASSESPGQQYF. CDR3 coding DNA: TGTGCCAGCAGTGAAAGCCCGGGACAGCAGTATTTT.

This clonotype showed up just once. The rearrangement links TRBV5-6 to TRBJ2-5, with D perhaps TRBD1 (5 bases). This CDR3 comprises 14 residues. CDR1 and CDR2 (germline): SGHDT, YYEEEE. V lost 5 bases and J lost 0, with 11 bases in between. For the CDR3, the DNA is TGTGCCAGCAGTCGACGACAGCACCAAGAGACCCAGTACTTC. This codes for CASSRRQHQETQYF.

V usage is TRBV27 and J usage is TRBJ2-6; weak D call: TRBD2 (7 bases). Germline CDR1 and CDR2: MNHEY and SMNVEV (reference sequence). V was clipped by 6 bases and J by 0 bases, with 18 bases between them. CDR3 length equals 18 residues. Here the CDR3 DNA reads TGTGCCAGCAGAGTTTCTCGGGGGGCTCACTCTGGGGCCAACGTCCTGACTTTC. It translates to CASRVSRGAHSGANVLTF.

This clonotype occurred many times. The chain uses TRBV6-1 and TRBJ2-1; 7 nucleotides line up with TRBD2. The CDR3 is 15 residues long. CDR1 and CDR2 from the germline V gene are MNHNS and SASEGT. The J segment lost 9 bases and the V segment lost 6 bases, leaving 14 bases of the junction unmatched. The CDR3 DNA reads TGTGCCAGCAGCTCCAGGGCCGCGGGAGTTGGTGAGCAGTTCTTC. Its translation: CASSSRAAGVGEQFF.

This clonotype has at least ten counts. This rearrangement joins TRBV30 to TRBJ1-1; possible D gene TRBD1, 6 bases. V lost 0 bases, J lost 3 bases, and 11 bases lay in between. This CDR3 contains 14 residues. From germline, CDR1 is GTSNPN and CDR2 SVGIG (reference sequence). CDR3 region: CAWSVYRADTEAFF. Here the CDR3 DNA reads TGTGCCTGGAGTGTATACAGGGCGGACACTGAAGCTTTCTTT. Together with reference TRBV30 and TRBJ1-1, the CDR3 gives the full variable domain: SQTIHQWPATLVQPVGSPLSLECTVEGTSNPNLYWYRQAAGRGLQLLFYSVGIGQISSEVPQNLSASRPQDRQFILSSKKLLLSDSGFYLCAWSVYRADTEAFFGQGTRLTVV.

This clonotype was found a few times. The rearrangement links TRBV28 to TRBJ1-1; the D gene is possibly TRBD1 (6 bases). Germline V gene sequence: CDR1 MDHEN, CDR2 SYDVKM. V gave up 5 bases and J gave up 5 bases, with 18 bases separating them. There are 15 residues in the CDR3. CDR3 nucleotides: TGTGCCAGCAGTATTCCAAACGGGGGGGCAACTGAAGCTTTCTTT. Its protein is CASSIPNGGATEAFF.

This clonotype was picked up a small number of times. The V and J genes are TRBV20-1 and TRBJ2-7, with 11 nucleotides matching TRBD2. This CDR3 region has 17 residues. The germline V gene encodes CDR1 DFQATT and CDR2 SNEGSKA (reference sequence). Losses at the gene ends were 0 bases for V and 4 bases for J; bases not matched to a gene: 11. The CDR3 spells CSARDLPTSGIAYEQYF. The CDR3 region has the DNA TGCAGTGCTAGAGATCTCCCGACTAGCGGGATTGCTTACGAGCAGTACTTC.